What follows are 15 T cell receptor beta chains derived from one specimen sequenced in a study of T cell responses to AZD1222 COVID-19 vaccine. Profiling relied on immunoSEQ multiplex PCR, and the TCRdb table lists in-frame clones only, not all of them. This table holds fewer than 75,000 clones, 85% to 90% found once. Sample: peripheral blood, taken on day 0 of AZD1222 vaccination. The source of these receptors is an adult in good health.

This clone came up many times. V is TRBV18 and J is TRBJ1-1; D uncertain. Germline assignment: CDR1 KGHSH and CDR2 LQKENI. The CDR3 extends over 13 amino acids. Trimming stripped 1 base from V and 4 bases from J, with 7 bases between. The CDR3 sequence: CASSPLGSTEAFF. The CDR3 bases are TGTGCCAGCTCACCACTTGGAAGCACTGAAGCTTTCTTT. Complete variable domain (other parts from reference TRBV18 and TRBJ1-1): NAGVMQNPRHLVRRRGQEARLRCSPMKGHSHVYWYRQLPEEGLKFMVYLQKENIIDESGMPKERFSAEFPKEGPSILRIQQVVRGDSAAYFCASSPLGSTEAFFGQGTRLTVV.

The chain combines TRBV2 with TRBJ2-7; possibly TRBD1 for D (5 bases). Trimming pared 8 bases from V and 3 bases from J, leaving 8 bases between. CDR3 size: 11 residues. Germline CDR1 and CDR2: SNHLY and FYNNEI. DNA for the CDR3: TGTGCCAGCCACACAGGCTACGAGCAGTACTTC. It yields the protein CASHTGYEQYF.

The genes are TRBV7-6 and TRBJ1-1; D is possibly TRBD1 (6 bases). Germline lookup yields CDR1 SGHVS and CDR2 FNYEAQ. Trimming took 5 bases from V and 5 from J, leaving 21 bases between them. The CDR3 consists of 16 residues. The DNA of the CDR3 is TGTGCCAGCAGCCTACAGCCGGGACAATCTTCGACTGAAGCTTTCTTT. Translating it yields CASSLQPGQSSTEAFF.

The chain recombines TRBV28 with TRBJ1-4; D unresolved. CDR3 size: 14 residues. Germline-derived CDR1 and CDR2 are MDHEN and SYDVKM. Trimming removed 6 bases from V and 7 bases from J, with 15 bases in between. Here the CDR3 DNA reads TGTGCCAGCAGCCCGACCCGGGCCGGTGAAAAACTGTTTTTT. Translating gives CASSPTRAGEKLFF.

The chain is built from TRBV7-9 and TRBJ2-7; TRBD1 agrees at 8 bases. Trimming removed 1 base from V and 3 bases from J; junction bases left unmatched: 2. CDR1 and CDR2 from the germline V gene are SEHNR and FQNEAQ (reference sequence). The CDR3 sequence is 14 residues long. CDR3 nucleotide sequence: TGTGCCAGCAGCTTAGTGGACAGGGACTACGAGCAGTACTTC. Its translation: CASSLVDRDYEQYF.

The V gene is TRBV5-1, the J gene TRBJ2-3; 13 bases align to TRBD2. Germline CDR1 and CDR2: SGHRS and YFSETQ. This CDR3 contains 16 residues. The V gene end was trimmed by 5 bases and the J gene end by 6 bases; junction bases not matched to a gene: 9. CDR3 protein: CASRVTSGGPRDTQYF. The CDR3, as DNA: TGCGCCAGCAGGGTGACTAGCGGGGGGCCAAGGGATACGCAGTATTTT.

The chain recombines TRBV5-1 with TRBJ1-2, with 9 bases matching TRBD1. Trimming cost V 3 bases and J 4 bases; bases outside gene matches: 4. The germline V gene encodes CDR1 SGHRS and CDR2 YFSETQ. CDR3 length: 14 residues. CDR3 bases: TGCGCCAGCAGCTCGTCACAGGGGGCCTATGGCTACACCTTC. It translates to CASSSSQGAYGYTF.

V and J are TRBV29-1 and TRBJ2-3, with 12 nucleotides matching TRBD2. After removal of 5 bases from V and 2 bases from J, the junction contained 5 bases not matched to a gene. Germline CDR1 is SQVTM and CDR2 is ANQGSEA. The length of the CDR3 is 15 residues. The CDR3 reads CSVTRLAGVTDTQYF. Here the CDR3 DNA reads TGCAGCGTTACCAGACTAGCGGGGGTCACAGATACGCAGTATTTT.

This clone has only one observation. This chain uses TRBV4-1 with TRBJ2-7; D uncertain. Trimming removed 3 bases from V and 3 bases from J, with 15 bases in between. From germline, CDR1 is MGHRA and CDR2 YSYEKL. CDR3 length: 15 residues. CDR3 sequence: CASSHQKTASYEQYF. CDR3 coding DNA: TGCGCCAGCAGCCACCAGAAGACGGCTAGCTACGAGCAGTACTTC.

There are a few counts of this clone. The rearrangement uses TRBV27 and TRBJ1-1; D gene unclear. Per the germline V gene, CDR1 is MNHEY and CDR2 is SMNVEV (reference sequence). The ends were cut back, 4 bases at V and 1 base at J, with 10 bases in the middle. The CDR3 sequence is 14 residues long. CDR3 DNA sequence: TGTGCCAGCAGTTACCTCGACGGGAACACTGAAGCTTTCTTT. Amino acid sequence: CASSYLDGNTEAFF.

The J gene is TRBJ1-5, the V gene TRBV29-1; tentative D call: TRBD1 (5 bases). Germline loops: CDR1 SQVTM, CDR2 ANQGSEA. Trimming took off 4 bases at V and 1 base at J, with 14 bases between the two ends. The CDR3 contains 15 residues. The CDR3 coding sequence is TGCAGCGTTGGAAATCAGGGTGGAAGCAATCAGCCCCAGCATTTT. Translated: CSVGNQGGSNQPQHF.

CDR3 in amino acids: CASSQGGKLFF. The CDR3 region has the DNA TGTGCCAGTAGCCAGGGGGGAAAACTGTTTTTT. This rearrangement joins TRBV19 to TRBJ1-4; 7 positions agree with TRBD1. CDR1 and CDR2 from the germline V gene are LNHDA and SQIVND (reference sequence). The CDR3 runs to 11 residues. With V trimmed by 6 bases and J by 10 bases, 2 bases remained unmatched.

The genes are TRBV27 and TRBJ2-7; TRBD2 aligns across 7 bases. With V trimmed by 6 bases and J by 7 bases, 9 bases remained unmatched. The germline V gene has CDR1 MNHEY and CDR2 SMNVEV (reference sequence). There are 13 residues in the CDR3. This CDR3 is CASSPRLGGEQYF. CDR3 nucleotides: TGTGCCAGCAGCCCAAGACTGGGGGGGGAGCAGTACTTC.

J is TRBJ1-4 and V is TRBV5-1; 8 nucleotides agree with TRBD1. Losses at the gene ends were 3 bases for V and 4 bases for J; bases not matched to a gene: 5. Germline lookup yields CDR1 SGHRS and CDR2 YFSETQ. The CDR3 is made up of 15 amino acids. The DNA of the CDR3 is TGCGCCAGCAGCTCGACAGGGGCCTATAATGAAAAACTGTTTTTT. Protein product: CASSSTGAYNEKLFF.

Only a few counts were recorded for this clone. This chain uses TRBV12-3 or TRBV12-4 with TRBJ1-1, with unresolved D. CDR3 length: 13 residues. Between the trimmed V and J ends, which lost 6 bases and 4 bases, there was a span of 12 bases. This chain's CDR3 is CASRSSMATEAFF. CDR3 nucleotides: TGTGCCAGCAGATCCTCCATGGCCACTGAAGCTTTCTTT.